This T cell receptor (beta chain) was profiled in a study of CD8 T cells in Susac syndrome. Germline CDR1 is LGHNA and CDR2 is YSLEER. The CDR3 sequence is 15 residues long. Unmatched junction bases numbered 6, after V lost 3 bases and J lost 6 bases. RNA in amounts of about 0.5 to 1 ug was reverse transcribed with random hexamers. MiXCR, applied by TCRdb to the immunoSEQ multiplex PCR reads, yields one record per CDR3 protein. The table includes around 150,000 distinct CDR3 sequences, around 93% detected once. Findings and limits, study-wide: An acknowledgment was made by the study that its TCR sequencing and HLA analysis involved relatively few individuals.

A note on this clonotype: As yet, its antigen is unknown.

Input material: CD4+ T cells from PBMCs. The J gene is TRBJ1-5, the V gene TRBV4-3; 9 nucleotides match TRBD1. The clonotype originates from a human donor with Susac syndrome. The CDR3 DNA reads as TGCGCCAGCAGCCATTCAACAGGGGGCAGTCAGCCCCAGCATTTT. It yields the protein CASSHSTGGSQPQHF.